The clone carrying this TCR beta chain was seen repeatedly, ten times or more. Its antigen is not identified. The sample is drawn from a study of T cell repertoires in cytomegalovirus infection. Turning to the study itself: Public TCR beta signature analysis indicated the presence of both CMV infection and matching HLA type. General observations from the study: Pooled public TCR beta family frequency picked out CMV carriers with the relevant HLA.

TCRdb reprocessed the reads with MiXCR, giving one entry per CDR3 protein. In the table there are 150,000 to 200,000 distinct CDR3 sequences, around an eighth of which are singletons. With 2 bases removed from V and 6 bases from J, the gap between germline ends came to 15 bases. Germline V gene sequence: CDR1 SGHTA, CDR2 FQGNSA. This CDR3 has 15 amino acids. The source of this sequence is a human donor in good health (CMV status not recorded). Some clones in this sample may be carry-over from other donors' samples. The chain employs TRBV7-2 and TRBJ2-3, with a possible D match to TRBD1 (6 bases). The sample comprised PBMCs. The CDR3 region has the DNA TGTGCCAGCAGCTTAAGGGGGACGGCCTTGGATACGCAGTATTTT. Translated: CASSLRGTALDTQYF.